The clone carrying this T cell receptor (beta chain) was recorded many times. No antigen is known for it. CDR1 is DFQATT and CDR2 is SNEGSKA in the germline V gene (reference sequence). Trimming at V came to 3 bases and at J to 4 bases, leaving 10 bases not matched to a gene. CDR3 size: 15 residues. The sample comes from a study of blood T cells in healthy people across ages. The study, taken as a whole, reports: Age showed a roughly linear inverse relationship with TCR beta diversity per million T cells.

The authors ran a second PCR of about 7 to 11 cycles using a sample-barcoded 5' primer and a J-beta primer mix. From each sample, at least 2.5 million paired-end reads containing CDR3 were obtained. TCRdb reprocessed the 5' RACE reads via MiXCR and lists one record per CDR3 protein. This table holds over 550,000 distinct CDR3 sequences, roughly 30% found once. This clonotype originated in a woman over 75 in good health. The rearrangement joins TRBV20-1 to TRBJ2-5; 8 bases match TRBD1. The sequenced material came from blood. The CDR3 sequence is CSASATGGLAETQYF. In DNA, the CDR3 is TGCAGTGCTAGCGCCACAGGGGGATTAGCAGAGACCCAGTACTTC.